These 5 T cell receptor beta chains were all obtained from the same sample, sequenced in a study of cytomegalovirus exposure and HLA in healthy donors. With 60 Vbeta and 13 Jbeta primers, the PCR was carried out. The assay was immunoSEQ multiplex PCR, and TCRdb's table has in-frame clones only and misses some. This sample has about 120,000 clones, with around 84% found just once. The sequenced sample was PBMCs. The receptors stem from a woman aged 25 to 39 in good health and CMV-seronegative.

This clone was observed a single time. The rearrangement uses TRBV4-1 and TRBJ2-2; D remains ambiguous. CDR1 MGHRA and CDR2 YSYEKL come from the germline V gene. CDR3 size: 15 residues. The V gene lost 4 bases and the J gene lost 1 base, with 10 bases spanning the gap. The CDR3 here is CASSPPAENTGELFF. DNA for the CDR3: TGCGCCAGCAGCCCCCCGGCGGAGAACACCGGGGAGCTGTTTTTT.

J is TRBJ2-5 and V is TRBV11-2, with D maybe TRBD1 (6 bases). In germline, CDR1 is SGHAT, CDR2 FQNNGV. The V gene lost 5 bases and the J gene lost 1 base, with 11 bases spanning the gap. CDR3 size: 14 residues. CDR3 in DNA: TGTGCCAGCAGCGCCTACAGGGCCCAAGAGACCCAGTACTTC. It is translated as CASSAYRAQETQYF.

The CDR3 DNA reads as TGTGCCAGCAGTATCTCCCGGTCGGAGCAGTACTTC. Translating gives CASSISRSEQYF. The rearrangement joins TRBV28 to TRBJ2-7; D unclear. Between the trimmed V and J ends, which lost 5 bases and 7 bases, there was a span of 12 bases. There are 12 residues in the CDR3. Germline CDR1 MDHEN, CDR2 SYDVKM. The full variable domain, its missing parts supplied by reference TRBV28 and TRBJ2-7, is DVKVTQSSRYLVKRTGEKVFLECVQDMDHENMFWYRQDPGLGLRLIYFSYDVKMKEKGDIPEGYSVSREKKERFSLILESASTNQTSMYLCASSISRSEQYFGPGTRLTVT.

This sequence joins TRBV14 and TRBJ2-7; the D is unclear. Trimming cost V 1 base and J 0 bases, with 10 bases left between them. The CDR3 has 15 amino acids. Germline V gene sequence: CDR1 SGHDN, CDR2 FVKESK. The CDR3 spells CASSQALAGSYEQYF. CDR3 nucleotide sequence: TGTGCCAGCAGCCAAGCGTTGGCAGGCTCCTACGAGCAGTACTTC.

The chain carries TRBV4-2 and TRBJ1-5; D is possibly TRBD1 (6 bases). Germline V gene data show CDR1 as LGHNA and CDR2 as YNFKEQ. Trimming took 0 bases from V and 5 from J, leaving 11 bases between them. The CDR3 spans 15 residues. CDR3 DNA: TGTGCCAGCAGCCAAGAGGACAGTGTCTATCAGCCCCAGCATTTT. Translating gives CASSQEDSVYQPQHF.